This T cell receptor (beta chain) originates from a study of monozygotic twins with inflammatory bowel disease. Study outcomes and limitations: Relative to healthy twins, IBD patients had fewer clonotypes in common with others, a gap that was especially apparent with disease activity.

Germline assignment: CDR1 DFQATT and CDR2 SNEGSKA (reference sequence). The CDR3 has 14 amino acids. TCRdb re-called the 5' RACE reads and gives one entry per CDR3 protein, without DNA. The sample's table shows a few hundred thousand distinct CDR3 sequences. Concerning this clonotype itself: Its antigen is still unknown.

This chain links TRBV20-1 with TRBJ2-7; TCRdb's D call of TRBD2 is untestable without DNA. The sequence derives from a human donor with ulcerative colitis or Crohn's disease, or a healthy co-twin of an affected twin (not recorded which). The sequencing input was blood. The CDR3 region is CSAREGLAFYEQYF.